Below are 30 T cell receptor beta chains sequenced from a single sample in a study of blood T cell repertoires in COVID-19. TCRdb's table, derived via immunoSEQ multiplex PCR, lists solely in-frame clones and lacks some. The sample has under 300,000 clones; about nine tenths are singletons. The sample was PBMCs or T cells enriched from blood (not recorded which). Receptors were obtained from a woman in her forties who had recovered from COVID-19.

The genes are TRBV19 and TRBJ1-2; 8 positions match TRBD1. After removal of 8 bases from V and 8 bases from J, the junction contained 10 bases not matched to a gene. The germline V gene encodes CDR1 LNHDA and CDR2 SQIVND (reference sequence). The CDR3 spans 13 residues. The DNA for the CDR3 is TGTGCCAGTCATAGCCAACAGGGGGGCGGCTACACCTTC. This codes for CASHSQQGGGYTF.

The chain is built from TRBV30 and TRBJ1-5, with 9 bases lining up with TRBD1. Unmatched junction bases numbered 3, after V lost 0 bases and J lost 9 bases. Germline V gene lookup returns CDR1 GTSNPN and CDR2 SVGIG (reference sequence). The length of the CDR3 is 13 residues. The CDR3 region has the DNA TGTGCCTGGAGTGTACAGGGGGCAGCGCCCCAGCATTTT. It is translated as CAWSVQGAAPQHF.

This chain connects TRBV7-2 to TRBJ2-1; tentatively, D is TRBD1 (5 bases). V lost 5 bases and J lost 2, with 13 bases in between. CDR1 is SGHTA, CDR2 FQGNSA, per germline. The CDR3 has 15 residues. The CDR3 bases are TGTGCCAGCAGCCCACAGGTAGGCCCCTACAATGAGCAGTTCTTC. Translating it yields CASSPQVGPYNEQFF.

V gene TRBV5-1 combines with J gene TRBJ1-1; D is perhaps TRBD1 (5 bases). The CDR3 contains 15 residues. Per the germline V gene, CDR1 is SGHRS and CDR2 is YFSETQ. The ends were cut back, 0 bases at V and 4 bases at J, with 13 bases in the middle. The CDR3 DNA sequence: TGCGCCAGCAGCTTGGTTTCGGGAGGGGTCACTGAAGCTTTCTTT. It specifies CASSLVSGGVTEAFF.

The chain joins TRBV5-1 to TRBJ2-1, with a possible D match to TRBD2 (6 bases). Trimming removed 3 bases from V and 0 bases from J, with 16 bases in between. The CDR3 loop spans 17 amino acids. Germline-derived CDR1 and CDR2 are SGHRS and YFSETQ. The CDR3 is CASSWNIAAISYNEQFF. In DNA, the CDR3 is TGCGCCAGCAGCTGGAATATAGCGGCAATCTCCTACAATGAGCAGTTCTTC.

This chain uses TRBV30 with TRBJ1-5; D call uncertain. Germline CDR1 is GTSNPN and CDR2 is SVGIG (reference sequence). V lost 0 bases, J lost 6 bases, and 9 bases lay in between. The CDR3 is 13 residues long. The CDR3 nucleotides are TGTGCCTGGAGTGTACGGGTGGGTCAGCCCCAGCATTTT. Protein sequence: CAWSVRVGQPQHF.

In its sample, this clone was seen a few times. The rearrangement uses TRBV6-5 and TRBJ1-4; D is perhaps TRBD1 (5 bases). Looked up from germline, CDR1 is MNHEY and CDR2 is SVGAGI. The CDR3 has 14 residues. V lost 6 bases, J lost 4 bases, and 12 bases lay in between. CDR3: CASREGTGNEKLFF. CDR3 bases: TGTGCCAGCAGGGAGGGGACGGGTAATGAAAAACTGTTTTTT.

The gene calls are TRBV29-1 and TRBJ2-5; unclear D gene. Germline assignment: CDR1 SQVTM and CDR2 ANQGSEA. V was clipped by 6 bases and J by 5 bases, with 16 bases between them. This CDR3 is 13 amino acids long. The CDR3: CSVRIVTEETQYF. The CDR3 nucleotides are TGCAGCGTCCGAATTGTCACGGAGGAGACCCAGTACTTC.

The chain joins TRBV9 to TRBJ2-3; possible D gene TRBD2, 6 bases. The germline V gene encodes CDR1 SGDLS and CDR2 YYNGEE. The CDR3 contains 14 residues. Trimming pared 4 bases from V and 0 bases from J, leaving 9 bases between. The CDR3 sequence: CASSPRGSTDTQYF. CDR3 DNA: TGTGCCAGCAGCCCCCGGGGGAGCACAGATACGCAGTATTTT.

V and J are TRBV18 and TRBJ1-2; 9 nucleotides align to TRBD1. Germline-derived CDR1 and CDR2 are KGHSH and LQKENI. The V segment lost 3 bases and the J segment 11 bases; nucleotides outside the gene matches: 16. The CDR3 runs 16 residues. The CDR3 sequence is CASSPGQGSLNLPYTF. DNA of the CDR3: TGTGCCAGCTCACCGGGACAGGGATCCCTTAACCTCCCTTACACCTTC.

This chain connects TRBV30 to TRBJ2-1, with unresolved D. V lost 2 bases and J 0 bases, leaving 5 bases between the germline ends. Germline V CDR1 and CDR2: GTSNPN, SVGIG (reference sequence). CDR3 length: 13 residues. CDR3 protein: CAWSSSSYNEQFF. CDR3 coding DNA: TGTGCCTGGAGTTCCAGCTCCTACAATGAGCAGTTCTTC.

Here the CDR3 DNA reads TGTGCCTGGAGTGACACAGGGGGGACTGAAGCTTTCTTT. Protein product: CAWSDTGGTEAFF. The rearrangement uses TRBV30 and TRBJ1-1; TRBD1 agrees at 8 bases. The trim removed 1 base at V and 5 bases at J, leaving 3 bases unmatched. There are 13 residues in the CDR3. Germline V gene lookup returns CDR1 GTSNPN and CDR2 SVGIG (reference sequence).

V usage is TRBV12-3 or TRBV12-4 and J usage is TRBJ1-2; D is undetermined. V was shortened by 2 bases and J by 4 bases, with 8 bases between the two germline ends. The length of the CDR3 is 13 residues. Here the CDR3 reads CASSLSGFYGYTF. CDR3 sequence (DNA): TGTGCCAGCAGTTTATCAGGATTCTATGGCTACACCTTC.

J is TRBJ1-2 and V is TRBV9, with 7 nucleotides matching TRBD1. Germline CDR1 reads SGDLS; CDR2 reads YYNGEE. CDR3 length: 13 amino acids. Germline trimming cut 4 bases from V and 7 bases from J; bases unmatched to any gene: 7. CDR3 in DNA: TGTGCCAGCAGCTTCAATGACAGGGTTGGCTACACCTTC. Translated, it gives CASSFNDRVGYTF.

This chain connects TRBV15 to TRBJ1-2, with a weak D call TRBD1 (6 bases). Germline CDR1 is LNHNV and CDR2 is YYDKDF (reference sequence). V was shortened by 0 bases and J by 6 bases, with 17 bases between the two germline ends. The CDR3 contains 16 residues. The CDR3 DNA follows: TGTGCCACCAGCAGAGATCGGGGGAGGGGGGCGCATGGCTACACCTTC. Its protein is CATSRDRGRGAHGYTF.

This clone appeared a single time. The DNA for the CDR3 is TGTGCCAGTAGAACAGGCCATGCTGAAGCTTTCTTT. The encoded protein is CASRTGHAEAFF. The V and J genes are TRBV19 and TRBJ1-1; tentatively, D is TRBD1 (5 bases). Trimming took 6 bases from V and 6 from J, leaving 11 bases between them. Looked up from germline, CDR1 is LNHDA and CDR2 is SQIVND (reference sequence). The CDR3 runs 12 residues. The entire variable domain, with the rest obtained from reference TRBV19 and TRBJ1-1, is as follows: DGGITQSPKYLFRKEGQNVTLSCEQNLNHDAMYWYRQDPGQGLRLIYYSQIVNDFQKGDIAEGYSVSREKKESFPLTVTSAQKNPTAFYLCASRTGHAEAFFGQGTRLTVV.

This chain uses TRBV9 with TRBJ1-4, with D unresolved. The ends were cut back, 0 bases at V and 0 bases at J, with 9 bases in the middle. The V gene's germline CDR1 is SGDLS and CDR2 YYNGEE. The CDR3 covers 16 residues. For the CDR3, the DNA is TGTGCCAGCAGCGTAGGGCGCAGGTCAACTAATGAAAAACTGTTTTTT. Encoded protein: CASSVGRRSTNEKLFF. Full variable domain (missing parts from reference TRBV9 and TRBJ1-4): DSGVTQTPKHLITATGQRVTLRCSPRSGDLSVYWYQQSLDQGLQFLIQYYNGEERAKGNILERFSAQQFPDLHSELNLSSLELGDSALYFCASSVGRRSTNEKLFFGSGTQLSVL.

J is TRBJ1-6 and V is TRBV4-1, with no clear D. Trimming pared 0 bases from V and 14 bases from J, leaving 8 bases between. CDR3 size: 12 residues. Germline V lookup: CDR1 MGHRA, CDR2 YSYEKL. The CDR3 sequence is CASSQDFSSLHF. The DNA for the CDR3 is TGCGCCAGCAGCCAAGACTTCTCGTCCCTCCACTTT.

This clone was detected only once. The J gene is TRBJ2-7, the V gene TRBV28; no clear D gene. This CDR3 is 14 amino acids long. V shed 7 bases and J shed 6 bases, with 19 bases lying between them. Germline assignment: CDR1 MDHEN and CDR2 SYDVKM. The CDR3 reads CASNIPTLSGEQYF. The CDR3 DNA sequence: TGTGCCAGCAACATTCCTACCCTCTCGGGCGAGCAGTACTTC.

The CDR3 DNA follows: TGTGCCTGGAGTGTACTAGCGGGTGGAGGGAAGGAGACCCAGTACTTC. Translated, it gives CAWSVLAGGGKETQYF. The genes are TRBV30 and TRBJ2-5; TRBD2 matches 9 bases. The CDR3 runs to 16 residues. With 0 bases clipped from V and 5 bases from J, the junction kept 10 bases outside the gene matches. Germline loops: CDR1 GTSNPN, CDR2 SVGIG (reference sequence).

The gene calls are TRBV3-1 (or the pseudogene TRBV3-2) and TRBJ1-5; 8 bases align to TRBD1. The CDR3 spans 17 residues. V shed 1 base and J 3 bases; nucleotides not matched to a gene: 8. Per germline, CDR1 LGHDT and CDR2 YNNKEL (reference sequence). The CDR3 protein is CASSQGTSGGLNQPQHF. The DNA of the CDR3 is TGTGCCAGCAGCCAAGGAACGTCAGGGGGCCTCAATCAGCCCCAGCATTTT.

This clone is a singleton in its sample. V usage is TRBV5-1 and J usage is TRBJ1-6; unclear D gene. V gave up 0 bases and J gave up 0 bases, with 10 bases separating them. The length of the CDR3 is 17 residues. CDR1 is SGHRS, CDR2 YFSETQ, per germline. The CDR3 sequence: CASSLEIHSSYNSPLHF. CDR3 DNA: TGCGCCAGCAGCTTGGAAATCCACAGCTCCTATAATTCACCCCTCCACTTT.

This clone was picked up a small number of times. The chain uses TRBV6-5 and TRBJ2-7, with D perhaps TRBD1 (6 bases). The CDR3 spans 12 residues. Deletions cut 8 bases from V and 3 bases from J, with 11 bases between. The V gene's germline CDR1 is MNHEY and CDR2 SVGAGI. CDR3 sequence reads: CASRGHLYEQYF. In nucleotides, the CDR3 is TGTGCCAGCCGGGGACACCTCTACGAGCAGTACTTC.

This clone was picked up a small number of times. The chain combines TRBV7-9 with TRBJ2-5; 14 nucleotides agree with TRBD2. Germline V gene sequence: CDR1 SEHNR, CDR2 FQNEAQ (reference sequence). The V segment lost 5 bases and the J segment 4 bases; nucleotides outside the gene matches: 6. The CDR3 is 16 amino acids. The CDR3 sequence: CASSPWTSGGSETQYF. CDR3 sequence (DNA): TGTGCCAGCAGCCCCTGGACTAGCGGGGGGTCAGAGACCCAGTACTTC.

V usage is TRBV13 and J usage is TRBJ1-6, with D maybe TRBD1 (6 bases). Germline-derived CDR1 and CDR2 are PRHDT and FYEKMQ (reference sequence). The CDR3 is 17 amino acids. V lost 3 bases, J lost 3 bases, and 15 bases lay in between. The chain's CDR3 is CASSLRAGTNYNSPLHF. For the CDR3, the DNA is TGTGCCAGCAGCTTGAGAGCGGGGACAAACTATAATTCACCCCTCCACTTT.

The chain recombines TRBV5-4 with TRBJ2-7, with a possible D match to TRBD1 (5 bases). V was cut by 0 bases and J by 5 bases, with 12 bases left in between. The CDR3 length is 14 residues. CDR1 is SGHNT, CDR2 YYREEE, per germline (reference sequence). Here the CDR3 reads CASSLEAGSNEQYF. In nucleotides, the CDR3 is TGTGCCAGCAGCTTGGAGGCAGGGTCGAACGAGCAGTACTTC.

The V call is TRBV9, the J call TRBJ1-1; D possibly corresponds to TRBD1 (6 bases). Trimming took 0 bases from V and 2 from J, leaving 11 bases between them. The CDR3 totals 15 residues. Germline assignment: CDR1 SGDLS and CDR2 YYNGEE. The CDR3 sequence is CASSVVVGGNTEAFF. In DNA, the CDR3 is TGTGCCAGCAGCGTAGTAGTAGGGGGAAACACTGAAGCTTTCTTT.

V is TRBV5-5 and J is TRBJ2-7; 7 nucleotides agree with TRBD1. The CDR3 sequence is 16 residues long. CDR1 is SGHKS, CDR2 YYEKEE, per germline (reference sequence). Trimming cost V 4 bases and J 6 bases; bases outside gene matches: 16. CDR3 DNA: TGTGCCAGCAGCCCACCCCACGGGACAGAGGGTGCCGAGCAGTACTTC. Amino acid sequence: CASSPPHGTEGAEQYF.

The chain recombines TRBV10-3 with TRBJ1-5, with 8 bases lining up with TRBD1. The CDR3 totals 14 residues. In germline, CDR1 is ENHRY, CDR2 SYGVKD. The V gene end was trimmed by 5 bases and the J gene end by 7 bases; junction bases not matched to a gene: 7. This CDR3 is CAISQGARGQPQHF. As DNA, the CDR3 is TGTGCCATCAGTCAGGGGGCACGGGGACAGCCCCAGCATTTT.

This chain uses TRBV2 with TRBJ1-2, with 8 positions matching TRBD1. CDR3 length equals 13 residues. Germline V gene data show CDR1 as SNHLY and CDR2 as FYNNEI. V lost 6 bases to trimming and J lost 7 bases; unmatched junction nucleotides: 7. Here the CDR3 DNA reads TGTGCCAGCAGCCTCGGACAGGGCGTTGGCTACACCTTC. Protein sequence: CASSLGQGVGYTF.